The 26 T cell receptor beta chains below all came from one sample that was sequenced in a study of somatic mutations in cytotoxic T cells in rheumatoid arthritis. Profiled with immunoSEQ multiplex PCR; TCRdb holds only in-frame clones, not every one. The sample includes 15,000 to 20,000 clones, around four fifths of them seen just once. The sequenced sample consisted of CD8+ T cells sorted from blood. Every receptor here comes from an adult with rheumatoid arthritis.

This clone was counted a few times. This chain joins TRBV19 and TRBJ1-3, with D hard to call. This CDR3 contains 12 residues. Germline V gene sequence: CDR1 LNHDA, CDR2 SQIVND (reference sequence). The ends were cut back, 5 bases at V and 4 bases at J, with 6 bases in the middle. The CDR3 here is CASSYPGNTIYF. The CDR3 coding sequence is TGTGCCAGTAGTTATCCCGGAAACACCATATATTTT.

The table lists this clone with a few counts. The J gene is TRBJ2-7, the V gene TRBV27, with D possibly matching TRBD1 (7 bases). Deletions cut 7 bases from V and 3 bases from J, with 19 bases between. The CDR3 extends over 15 amino acids. CDR1 and CDR2 from the germline V gene are MNHEY and SMNVEV (reference sequence). The CDR3 region is CASTRSGGTDYEQYF. The CDR3 nucleotides are TGTGCCAGCACCCGTTCCGGCGGGACAGACTACGAGCAGTACTTC.

The J gene is TRBJ2-3, the V gene TRBV6-1; D might be TRBD2 (7 bases). CDR1 is MNHNS and CDR2 is SASEGT in the germline V gene. The CDR3 extends over 15 amino acids. Deletions cut 2 bases from V and 3 bases from J, with 12 bases between. CDR3 sequence: CASSERGGATDTQYF. Here the CDR3 DNA reads TGTGCCAGCAGTGAAAGGGGGGGGGCAACAGATACGCAGTATTTT.

The chain has TRBV27 and TRBJ1-3; D unclear. There are 14 residues in the CDR3. Looked up from germline, CDR1 is MNHEY and CDR2 is SMNVEV (reference sequence). V was pared by 5 bases and J by 1 base, with 9 bases between. Here the CDR3 reads CASSLHSSGNTIYF. CDR3 in DNA: TGTGCCAGCAGTCTACATAGTTCTGGAAACACCATATATTTT.

The V gene is TRBV2, the J gene TRBJ2-7, with D tentatively TRBD1 or TRBD2 (5 bases each). The CDR3 is 15 amino acids. The germline V and J ends were trimmed by 8 bases and 0 bases, with 17 bases remaining between them. The germline gives CDR1 SNHLY, CDR2 FYNNEI. The CDR3, as DNA: TGTGCCAGCGTGGACCCCCGGGGCTCCTCCTACGAGCAGTACTTC. Protein sequence: CASVDPRGSSYEQYF.

The rearrangement joins TRBV25-1 to TRBJ1-1, with D unclear. The CDR3 is 11 residues long. The ends were cut back, 10 bases at V and 4 bases at J, with 10 bases in the middle. Germline CDR1 and CDR2: MGHDK and SYGVNS. CDR3 coding DNA: TGTGCCACCTCCGAGGGCACTGAAGCTTTCTTT. Translated: CATSEGTEAFF.

The CDR3 loop is CAWSVHEGKPQHF. CDR3 sequence (DNA): TGTGCCTGGAGTGTACATGAGGGAAAGCCCCAGCATTTT. The J gene is TRBJ1-5, the V gene TRBV30; D gene uncertain. Germline V lookup: CDR1 GTSNPN, CDR2 SVGIG (reference sequence). Trimming left V 0 bases short and J 8 bases short, with 11 bases between. The CDR3 spans 13 residues. The full variable domain, with the rest looked up from reference TRBV30 and TRBJ1-5, is SQTIHQWPATLVQPVGSPLSLECTVEGTSNPNLYWYRQAAGRGLQLLFYSVGIGQISSEVPQNLSASRPQDRQFILSSKKLLLSDSGFYLCAWSVHEGKPQHFGDGTRLSIL.

This chain connects TRBV13 to TRBJ1-4; TRBD1 agrees at 7 bases. This CDR3 contains 16 residues. Unmatched junction bases numbered 8, after V lost 3 bases and J lost 4 bases. Germline V gives CDR1 PRHDT, CDR2 FYEKMQ (reference sequence). CDR3 in amino acids: CASSFTATGSNEKLFF. The CDR3 coding sequence is TGTGCCAGCAGCTTCACCGCGACAGGGAGTAATGAAAAACTGTTTTTT.

The count of this clone is one. This chain links TRBV11-2 with TRBJ1-5; D is unresolved. The CDR3 spans 17 residues. Trimming left V 0 bases short and J 5 bases short, with 17 bases between. Germline lookup yields CDR1 SGHAT and CDR2 FQNNGV. The CDR3 here is CASSLDIGSISDQPQHF. In DNA, the CDR3 is TGTGCCAGCAGCTTAGATATAGGGAGCATTAGTGATCAGCCCCAGCATTTT.

This chain uses TRBV15 with TRBJ1-2; weak D call: TRBD1 (5 bases). The CDR3 is 17 amino acids. Germline CDR1 LNHNV, CDR2 YYDKDF (reference sequence). The V end lost 1 base, the J end lost 0 bases, and 15 bases lay between the germline ends. The CDR3, as DNA: TGTGCCACCAGCAGAGGGACCCCGGGGCTTTCTAACTATGGCTACACCTTC. Its translation: CATSRGTPGLSNYGYTF.

The chain recombines TRBV5-5 with TRBJ2-7; the D is unclear. Germline CDR1 reads SGHKS; CDR2 reads YYEKEE (reference sequence). CDR3 size: 13 residues. Deletions cut 1 base from V and 5 bases from J, with 10 bases between. The DNA for the CDR3 is TGTGCCAGCAGCTTGATTGGTATCGACGAGCAGTACTTC. Protein product: CASSLIGIDEQYF.

The chain has TRBV27 and TRBJ1-3, with 9 bases aligning to TRBD1. Germline CDR1 MNHEY, CDR2 SMNVEV (reference sequence). CDR3 length: 15 residues. Trimming at V came to 4 bases and at J to 4 bases, leaving 5 bases not matched to a gene. Written as DNA, the CDR3 is TGTGCCAGCAGTTCAACAGGGGGCGCAGGAAACACCATATATTTT. Translation gives CASSSTGGAGNTIYF.

The genes are TRBV27 and TRBJ2-7; 11 bases are shared with TRBD1. V was clipped by 4 bases and J by 3 bases; unmatched bases: 2. Germline loops: CDR1 MNHEY, CDR2 SMNVEV (reference sequence). The CDR3 totals 14 residues. CDR3 loop: CASSYGTGGYEQYF. DNA of the CDR3: TGTGCCAGCAGTTACGGGACAGGGGGCTACGAGCAGTACTTC.

This clone was seen a few times. V usage is TRBV27 and J usage is TRBJ1-2, with D possibly matching TRBD1 (6 bases). The CDR3 extends over 13 amino acids. With 5 bases removed from V and 4 bases from J, the gap between germline ends came to 11 bases. The germline gives CDR1 MNHEY, CDR2 SMNVEV (reference sequence). Here the CDR3 DNA reads TGTGCCAGCAGTCCCGGGGGCCCCTATGGCTACACCTTC. It translates to CASSPGGPYGYTF.

The rearrangement joins TRBV2 to TRBJ2-1; TRBD1 agrees at 7 bases. Unmatched junction bases numbered 4, after V lost 4 bases and J lost 10 bases. This CDR3 has 12 residues. Per germline, CDR1 SNHLY and CDR2 FYNNEI. The CDR3 is CASSVDRVEQFF. The CDR3, as DNA: TGTGCCAGCAGTGTCGACAGGGTCGAGCAGTTCTTC.

This chain uses TRBV4-1 with TRBJ2-1, with D perhaps given as TRBD1 or TRBD2 (6 bases each). CDR3 length: 15 residues. CDR1 is MGHRA, CDR2 YSYEKL, per germline. V lost 4 bases and J 6 bases, leaving 16 bases between the germline ends. This CDR3 is CASSPSKGEANEQFF. The CDR3 bases are TGCGCCAGCAGCCCCTCGAAGGGGGAGGCCAATGAGCAGTTCTTC.

V usage is TRBV30 and J usage is TRBJ1-2; D not resolved. CDR1 is GTSNPN, CDR2 SVGIG, per germline (reference sequence). The CDR3 has 14 residues. Trimming removed 7 bases at V and 7 bases at J, with 22 bases between. The CDR3 DNA follows: TGTGCCTCCCTCCCCGCACCGTACTCCCTTGGCTACACCTTC. Translating it yields CASLPAPYSLGYTF. Drawing the rest from reference TRBV30 and TRBJ1-2, the complete variable domain is SQTIHQWPATLVQPVGSPLSLECTVEGTSNPNLYWYRQAAGRGLQLLFYSVGIGQISSEVPQNLSASRPQDRQFILSSKKLLLSDSGFYLCASLPAPYSLGYTFGSGTRLTVV.

The rearrangement links TRBV7-9 to TRBJ2-7; D is unresolved. CDR3 length equals 12 residues. Germline CDR1 is SEHNR and CDR2 is FQNEAQ (reference sequence). Trimming stripped 6 bases from V and 5 bases from J, with 11 bases between. This CDR3 is CASRELGNEQYF. CDR3 bases: TGTGCCAGCAGGGAGCTAGGTAACGAGCAGTACTTC.

The chain couples TRBV30 to TRBJ2-1; no reliable D call. This CDR3 has 11 residues. Per germline, CDR1 GTSNPN and CDR2 SVGIG (reference sequence). V lost 2 bases, J lost 7 bases, and 6 bases lay in between. CDR3 sequence (DNA): TGTGCCTGGAGTCTGGGAAATGAGCAGTTCTTC. Residues: CAWSLGNEQFF. The full variable domain, with the rest looked up from reference TRBV30 and TRBJ2-1, is SQTIHQWPATLVQPVGSPLSLECTVEGTSNPNLYWYRQAAGRGLQLLFYSVGIGQISSEVPQNLSASRPQDRQFILSSKKLLLSDSGFYLCAWSLGNEQFFGPGTRLTVL.

The V call is TRBV4-1, the J call TRBJ1-2; possible D gene TRBD1, 6 bases. The V and J ends lost 1 base and 0 bases respectively, with 6 bases between them. Per germline, CDR1 MGHRA and CDR2 YSYEKL. The CDR3 contains 14 residues. The CDR3: CASSQGTANYGYTF. The CDR3 nucleotides read TGCGCCAGCAGCCAAGGGACAGCTAACTATGGCTACACCTTC.

The chain carries TRBV29-1 and TRBJ2-3, with no clear D. The V and J ends lost 1 base and 2 bases respectively, with 10 bases between them. Per the germline V gene, CDR1 is SQVTM and CDR2 is ANQGSEA. The CDR3 extends over 14 amino acids. The CDR3 DNA reads TGCAGCGTTGAAGGGTGGTCATCCACAGATACGCAGTATTTT. The encoded protein is CSVEGWSSTDTQYF.

The genes are TRBV6-6 and TRBJ2-2; D is ambiguous. The germline V gene has CDR1 MNHNY and CDR2 SVGAGI (reference sequence). The V gene lost 11 bases and the J gene lost 1 base, with 8 bases spanning the gap. The CDR3 loop spans 12 amino acids. This CDR3 is CASPGNTGELFF. CDR3 DNA: TGTGCCTCTCCAGGGAACACCGGGGAGCTGTTTTTT.

This chain joins TRBV5-1 and TRBJ2-1, with 12 bases fitting TRBD2. The CDR3 is made up of 17 amino acids. Germline CDR1 is SGHRS and CDR2 is YFSETQ. The V gene end was trimmed by 3 bases and the J gene end by 7 bases; junction bases not matched to a gene: 11. CDR3 sequence (DNA): TGCGCCAGCAGCTCTCCCCCCCTAGCGGGGGGGATGAATGAGCAGTTCTTC. Translating gives CASSSPPLAGGMNEQFF.

V is TRBV6-5 and J is TRBJ2-7; D might be TRBD1 (5 bases). V gave up 0 bases and J gave up 2 bases, with 5 bases separating them. The germline V gene encodes CDR1 MNHEY and CDR2 SVGAGI. CDR3 length: 13 residues. CDR3 region: CASSYSDTYEQYF. CDR3 nucleotide sequence: TGTGCCAGCAGTTACTCGGACACCTACGAGCAGTACTTC.

The table lists this clone with a count of one. CDR3 loop: CASIPATRAGAGQYF. The CDR3 nucleotides are TGTGCCAGCATTCCGGCAACCCGAGCAGGGGCTGGGCAGTACTTC. V is TRBV2 and J is TRBJ2-7, with D perhaps matching TRBD1 (6 bases). Trimming removed 7 bases from V and 9 bases from J, with 25 bases in between. Germline-derived CDR1 and CDR2 are SNHLY and FYNNEI. This CDR3 comprises 15 residues.

This chain uses TRBV15 with TRBJ1-5; D is uncertain. Germline lookup yields CDR1 LNHNV and CDR2 YYDKDF (reference sequence). Trimming took off 4 bases at V and 0 bases at J, with 16 bases between the two ends. The CDR3 runs 17 residues. CDR3 bases: TGTGCCACCAGCACATTTCGGGAGACCCCTAGCAATCAGCCCCAGCATTTT. Translating gives CATSTFRETPSNQPQHF.